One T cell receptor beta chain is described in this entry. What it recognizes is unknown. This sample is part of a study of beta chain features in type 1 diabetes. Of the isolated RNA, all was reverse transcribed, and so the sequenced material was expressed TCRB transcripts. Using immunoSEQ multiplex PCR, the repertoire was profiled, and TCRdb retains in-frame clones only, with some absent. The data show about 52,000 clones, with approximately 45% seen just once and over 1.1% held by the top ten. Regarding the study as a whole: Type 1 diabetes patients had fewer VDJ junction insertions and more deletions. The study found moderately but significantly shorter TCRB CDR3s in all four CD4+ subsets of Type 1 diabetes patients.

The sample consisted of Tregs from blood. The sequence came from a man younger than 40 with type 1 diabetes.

The CDR3 nucleotides are TGTGCCAGCAGACGCCGGATTGCGGGAGAGGGAGAGACCCAGTACTTC. As protein: CASRRRIAGEGETQYF. V is TRBV5-5 and J is TRBJ2-5; 7 bases line up with TRBD2. V shed 5 bases and J 4 bases; nucleotides not matched to a gene: 14. Germline loops: CDR1 SGHKS, CDR2 YYEKEE (reference sequence). The CDR3 is 16 residues long.